Listed below are T cell receptor beta chains from one sample, sequenced in a study of blood T cell repertoires in COVID-19. The method was immunoSEQ multiplex PCR; TCRdb's version includes in-frame clones alone and lacks a portion of them. Of some 73,000 clones detected, 75% to 90% appear once; the ten largest clones hold around 6%. Input material: peripheral blood. The receptors derive from a man older than 75 with COVID-19, enrolled during active disease. Each CDR3 is given with its conserved first and last residue. D genes are given only for firm matches. Clone size, where shown, is once, few, many, or a class for clones that have expanded.

cdr3_nt | cdr3_aa | j_call | v_call | d_call | clone_size
TGTGCCAGCAGCCCCGGACACTCCCAAGAGACCCAGTACTTC | CASSPGHSQETQYF | TRBJ2-5 | TRBV9 | . | .
TGTGCCAGCAGCTTAGGTACAGGGGCACGAAACATTCAGTACTTC | CASSLGTGARNIQYF | TRBJ2-4 | TRBV7-9 | TRBD1 | .
TGTGCCAGCAGTTACTCGCACTCGCCGTCGGATACGCAGTATTTT | CASSYSHSPSDTQYF | TRBJ2-3 | TRBV6-5 | . | .
TGTGCCAGCAGCCCGACAGGGAAAGAGACCCAGTACTTC | CASSPTGKETQYF | TRBJ2-5 | TRBV5-4 | TRBD1 | few
TGCGCCAGCAGACAGGGAAGTGCCACAGATACGCAGTATTTT | CASRQGSATDTQYF | TRBJ2-3 | TRBV4-1 | . | .
TGTGCCAGCAGCACCGATAGGGAACAGGTTGAGGCAGATACGCAGTATTTT | CASSTDREQVEADTQYF | TRBJ2-3 | TRBV11-3 | . | .
TGTGCCAGCAGCCTGCGGGAGGGGATACGCTATGGCTACACCTTC | CASSLREGIRYGYTF | TRBJ1-2 | TRBV11-2 | . | .
TGTGCCAGCAGCCCGAGACTAGCTTCCGAGCAGTACTTC | CASSPRLASEQYF | TRBJ2-7 | TRBV14 | TRBD2 | .
TGTGCCAGCAGCTTATTTCAGTCGGATACGCAGTATTTT | CASSLFQSDTQYF | TRBJ2-3 | TRBV7-2 | . | .
TGCGCCAGCAGCGAACAGGGTAACTATGGCTACACCTTC | CASSEQGNYGYTF | TRBJ1-2 | TRBV5-1 | . | .
TGTGCCAGCAGATTGACAGGGGGAAATGAAAAACTGTTTTTT | CASRLTGGNEKLFF | TRBJ1-4 | TRBV4-2 | TRBD1 | .
TGTGCCAGCTCTCCGGGACTAGCGGGGGAGCTGTTTTTT | CASSPGLAGELFF | TRBJ2-2 | TRBV18 | TRBD2 | .
TGTGCCAGCAGCTCCACTAGGCAAGAGACCCAGTACTTC | CASSSTRQETQYF | TRBJ2-5 | TRBV7-2 | . | .
TGTGCCAGCTCACCAATCAGCGGGGCCTACAATGAGCAGTTCTTC | CASSPISGAYNEQFF | TRBJ2-1 | TRBV18 | TRBD2 | .
TGTGCCAGCAGTTTCGGACAGGGGGACACTGAAGCTTTCTTT | CASSFGQGDTEAFF | TRBJ1-1 | TRBV27 | TRBD1 | .
TGCGCCAGCAGCTTGTACGGGGTCGGGGGTGAGCAGTTCTTC | CASSLYGVGGEQFF | TRBJ2-1 | TRBV5-1 | . | .
TGTGCCAGCAGCCCCCCCGGACAGGGGGCGACCACTGAAGCTTTCTTT | CASSPPGQGATTEAFF | TRBJ1-1 | TRBV7-9 | TRBD1 | .
TGTGCCAGCTCACCAATTGCAGGGGGCAATGAAAAGCTGTTTTTT | CASSPIAGGNEKLFF | TRBJ1-4 | TRBV18 | TRBD1 | .
TGTGCCAGCAGCTTAGAGACAGGCCCGCGCTATGGCTACACCTTC | CASSLETGPRYGYTF | TRBJ1-2 | TRBV11-2 | . | .
TGTGCCAGCAGCTTAGCAGAGGCAGATACGCAGTATTTT | CASSLAEADTQYF | TRBJ2-3 | TRBV7-9 | . | .
TGTGCCAGCAGTGACCCTAGCGGGGGTCAGGATGAGCAGTTCTTC | CASSDPSGGQDEQFF | TRBJ2-1 | TRBV6-1 | TRBD2 | .
TGTGCCAGCAGCCAAGGAGGGACTGTTACGAACACTGAAGCTTTCTTT | CASSQGGTVTNTEAFF | TRBJ1-1 | TRBV3-1/TRBV3-2 | . | few
TGTGCCAGCAGTTCTGTAGCGGCGAACACCGGGGAGCTGTTTTTT | CASSSVAANTGELFF | TRBJ2-2 | TRBV6-6 | . | .
TGTGCCAGCTCACCGCCGCCGACAGGGGGGGATGGCTACACCTTC | CASSPPPTGGDGYTF | TRBJ1-2 | TRBV18 | TRBD1 | .
TGTGCCAGCAGTGAAGGAGAGACATGGTTGCAGCCCCAGCATTTT | CASSEGETWLQPQHF | TRBJ1-5 | TRBV6-1 | . | .
TGTGCCAGCAGCTTGGCCGGGGGGGCTACAGATACGCAGTATTTT | CASSLAGGATDTQYF | TRBJ2-3 | TRBV5-4 | TRBD2 | once
TGTGCCAGCAGTGAAGTAGGGGCCGCTCGTAACTATGGCTACACCTTC | CASSEVGAARNYGYTF | TRBJ1-2 | TRBV6-1 | . | .
TGTGCCAGCAGCTTTGGGCAGGGATCGACTGGCTCTGGAAACACCATATATTTT | CASSFGQGSTGSGNTIYF | TRBJ1-3 | TRBV7-8 | . | .
TGTGCCAGCAGTCCGACAAGGGGGAATGCTGAAGCTTTCTTT | CASSPTRGNAEAFF | TRBJ1-1 | TRBV6-2/TRBV6-3 | . | .
TGCGCCAGCAGCCTACCTGGGACTAGCGGGACCTCCTCCTACAATGAGCAGTTCTTC | CASSLPGTSGTSSYNEQFF | TRBJ2-1 | TRBV5-1 | TRBD2 | .
TGTGCCAGCAGCGTAGACCGGGGGGGGATCACAGATACGCAGTATTTT | CASSVDRGGITDTQYF | TRBJ2-3 | TRBV9 | TRBD2 | .
TGTGCCAGCAGCTTACCCAGGGGGCCAGAAGGAGGCTACACCTTC | CASSLPRGPEGGYTF | TRBJ1-2 | TRBV5-4 | TRBD1 | .
TGTGCCAGCAGCAGACAGGGGGGGGACACCGGGGAGCTGTTTTTT | CASSRQGGDTGELFF | TRBJ2-2 | TRBV7-6 | TRBD1 | .
TGCGCCAGCAGCTTTGGTTTTGCAGGGGGCGGCGAGCAGTACTTC | CASSFGFAGGGEQYF | TRBJ2-7 | TRBV5-1 | TRBD1 | .
TGTGCCAGCTCAACGTCCAGGGGGCCGAGCTCCTACAATGAGCAGTTCTTC | CASSTSRGPSSYNEQFF | TRBJ2-1 | TRBV18 | TRBD1 | few
TGTGCCAGCAGCTTAGCGGGGACTACGGGCTACACCTTC | CASSLAGTTGYTF | TRBJ1-2 | TRBV7-2 | . | .
TGCGCCAGCAGCATCGGACAGAGTAACTATGGCTACACCTTC | CASSIGQSNYGYTF | TRBJ1-2 | TRBV5-1 | . | .
TGCGCCAGCAGCTTGGGCGACAGGGATGGAGAGACCCAGTACTTC | CASSLGDRDGETQYF | TRBJ2-5 | TRBV5-1 | TRBD1 | .
TGTGCCAGCAGAGTTGACAACGGTGGTCAGCCCCAGCATTTT | CASRVDNGGQPQHF | TRBJ1-5 | TRBV6-5 | . | .
TGTGCCAGCAGCTTGGTACAACCCGAGCAGTACTTC | CASSLVQPEQYF | TRBJ2-7 | TRBV5-5 | . | .
TGTGCCAGCAGCCCTCAAGCCCTGAGCTATAATTCACCCCTCCACTTT | CASSPQALSYNSPLHF | TRBJ1-6 | TRBV9 | . | .
TGTGCCAGCAGTTTGCTTGTCCCGGGACAGGTACTATATGGCTACACCTTC | CASSLLVPGQVLYGYTF | TRBJ1-2 | TRBV28 | TRBD1 | .
TGTGCCAGCTCACCAGTGACAGGGGACACTGAAGCTTTCTTT | CASSPVTGDTEAFF | TRBJ1-1 | TRBV18 | TRBD1 | .
TGTGCCACCAGTGCAGGGGCTCAGCCCCAGCATTTT | CATSAGAQPQHF | TRBJ1-5 | TRBV15 | . | .
TGTGCCAGCAGCCGCACCGGGACAGGGGATGGCTACACCTTC | CASSRTGTGDGYTF | TRBJ1-2 | TRBV7-2 | TRBD1 | .
TGTGCCAGCAGTTCCTCCGGGACAGGAGAACAGCCCCAGCATTTT | CASSSSGTGEQPQHF | TRBJ1-5 | TRBV2 | TRBD1 | few
TGCGCCAGCGGGCTTGGAGGTGCCGATACGCAGTATTTT | CASGLGGADTQYF | TRBJ2-3 | TRBV5-1 | . | .
TGTGCCAGCAACATCAGGTTCAGGGGGAACACTGAAGCTTTCTTT | CASNIRFRGNTEAFF | TRBJ1-1 | TRBV3-1/TRBV3-2 | . | .
TGTGCCAGCAGTGAAACTAGCGGGGGGGCTGGGACCCAGTACTTC | CASSETSGGAGTQYF | TRBJ2-5 | TRBV2 | TRBD2 | once
TGTGCCAGCAGCTTAGCCCCCGGGGGGGGCTACGAGCAGTACTTC | CASSLAPGGGYEQYF | TRBJ2-7 | TRBV7-8 | TRBD2 | once
TGTGCCACCAGTGACGCGAAACTCGGGGGGGGAGAGCAGTACTTC | CATSDAKLGGGEQYF | TRBJ2-7 | TRBV24-1 | TRBD2 | .
TGTGCCAGCAGTCCAGGACTGATACTAGCCAAAAACATTCAGTACTTC | CASSPGLILAKNIQYF | TRBJ2-4 | TRBV7-2 | . | .
TGTGCCAGCAGTCCCTGGACTAGCGGCTCCTACAATGAGCAGTTCTTC | CASSPWTSGSYNEQFF | TRBJ2-1 | TRBV6-4 | TRBD2 | .
TGCGCCAGCAGCTTCGACAGCGACTATGGCTACACCTTC | CASSFDSDYGYTF | TRBJ1-2 | TRBV5-1 | . | once
TGTGCCAGCAGTTTGAGCGGTTCCTACGAGCAGTACTTC | CASSLSGSYEQYF | TRBJ2-7 | TRBV12-3/TRBV12-4 | . | .